This T cell receptor beta chain was recorded in a study of cytomegalovirus exposure and HLA in healthy donors (TCRdb year 2017). About the study as a whole: In an earlier analysis of several hundred of the donors, 276 Gb of sequence data and 100 million or so unique TCR beta sequences from 150 million to 200 million T cells were reported. An early release that covered roughly 600 HLA-typed donors contained about 290 gigabases of sequencing data and 85 million to 100 million unique TCR sequences. Of the roughly 400 genotyped donors, 81% fell in the genetic ancestry cluster associated with self-reported Caucasian donors. The aim of the study was to test whether cataloging public T cell receptors could identify signatures of past pathogen exposure. The study profiled the T cell repertoires of 550 to 700 subjects by immunosequencing and related them to cytomegalovirus serostatus. In addition to the first cohort of 500 to 850 subjects, a separate validation cohort of under 150 different subjects was used. To predict cytomegalovirus infection status, the study combined high-throughput TCR immunosequencing, statistical association of individual TCRs with disease status, and machine learning. A later analysis re-analyzed previously published TCR beta repertoires from about 730 donors and added high-resolution HLA genotyping to study TCR occurrence patterns. Rather than using new phenotypic data, the later analysis identified candidate immune exposures from TCR beta sequences and from how often those sequences occurred across donors. An earlier analysis of 587 of the donors used high-throughput TCR beta sequencing to judge whether each TCR beta V gene segment behaved as functional or pseudogenic. Donor age, sex, ethnicity and CMV serostatus were compiled together with the repertoire data. A later genetic analysis took genome-wide SNP genotypes for about 55% of the 666 donors and used that subset as a discovery cohort. All discovery cohort repertoires had been generated on a single sequencing platform. HLA typing covered class I and class II loci at four-digit resolution. The number of donors typed differed by locus, with 629-630 for A, B, C, DRB1 and DQB1, around 500 for DQA1, about 610 for DPA1, and about 450 for DPB1. Several DR-DQ haplotypes were treated as single units for association and clustering because of strong linkage in the cohort. Among 398 genotyped donors of the cohort, an average of approximately 240,000 unique TCR beta nucleotide sequences were sequenced per donor, roughly 18% of them non-productive. Paper-wide results and their limitations: In a later analysis, about 17,000 TCR beta sequences were associated with specific HLA alleles at a false discovery rate of 0.05. In a later analysis, TCR association rates were found to vary across HLA loci, with the most associated TCRs seen for DRB1 alleles and the fewest for HLA-C alleles. In an earlier analysis of approximately 590 of the donors, most TCR beta V segments appeared in productive rearrangements about 87% or about 30% of the time, broadly matching IMGT annotations. In a later genetic analysis, a missense DCLRE1C variant was associated with V-gene and J-gene trimming of TCR beta chains, and the association was replicated in an independent cohort. According to a later analysis, most CMV-associated TCR beta chains appeared to be HLA-restricted, and the HLA associations seemed to be driven largely by CMV exposure. Correlated functional status among segregating V segments might reflect linkage disequilibrium, but an unknown experimental factor could not be ruled out. Cytomegalovirus status was reported to be diagnosed by the classifier with high specificity and sensitivity in both the original and validation cohorts. When HLA alleles, especially DR and DQ, strongly co-occurred, attributing TCR associations to individual alleles was difficult. Several of the top co-occurrence clusters appeared to be linked to parvovirus B19, influenza, CMV and Epstein-Barr virus, according to a later analysis. The cohort was sequenced for TCR beta chains only, and without alpha or paired-chain data the features that could be detected were limited. Most TCR sequences were observed very rarely across donors, whereas some public TCRs were present in many individuals. A further reported finding was that TCR beta sequences accurately predicted the HLA-A and HLA-B alleles for most subjects in the first cohort. In vitro tests confirmed that a few of the cytomegalovirus-associated TCR beta chains recognize cytomegalovirus antigens. A group of highly shared sequence variants was considered likely to be a technical artifact of the sequencing pipeline. A later analysis found that HLA-associated TCR beta chains were more clonally expanded and had lower generation probabilities than equally common non-associated chains. For the cohort, immune exposure information was limited to CMV serostatus. The presence/absence analyses assumed that sequencing depth was roughly uniform across donors, and that assumption may not be true. It was suggested by the authors that the approach could potentially be generalized to other disease states and immunological phenotypes. Approximately 18 rarely observed V segments, including chromosome 9 orphons, were excluded from the earlier analysis of about 610 of the donors because counts were too low. According to a later genetic analysis, donors in an Asian-associated ancestry cluster had fewer N-insertions in productive TCRs than the approximately 630-donor mean. A total of 164 TCR beta chains were listed by the study as associated with cytomegalovirus. HLA typing was unavailable for some donors at each locus, so association tests used only the typed subset. Some IMGT-functional V segments, including TRBV6-2 and TRBV6-3, could not be told apart with the 87-base-pair reads, so those segments were excluded.

In total, 500 to 700 healthy bone marrow donors made up the cohort. All cohort members were sampled while nominally healthy, although unrecorded immune exposures were likely present. The donor was CMV seronegative and belonged to the group of more than 300 seronegative cohort members. A peripheral blood sample was provided by each donor, and peripheral blood mononuclear cells were used for TCR beta sequencing. The Qiagen DNeasy Blood Extraction Kit was used to extract genomic DNA from the blood cell samples. The library was generated by the immunoSEQ multiplex PCR assay. For the multiplex PCR, a mixture combining 60 forward primers for TCR Vbeta segments and 13 reverse primers for TCR Jbeta segments was used. Amplification of the CDR3 region of rearranged TCR beta genes was performed with a multiplex PCR assay on genomic DNA. On the Illumina HiSeq System, the amplified TCR beta libraries were sequenced as 87-base-pair reads. The study's processing was this. A later analysis counted some 74 million unique TCR beta chains across the 550 to 750 repertoires, and some 11 million of these chains were shared by at least two donors. To remove PCR and sequencing errors, raw reads were error-corrected and collapsed into unique sequences using a nearest-neighbor algorithm that merged closely related sequences. To assign V, D and J gene segments, CDR3 sequences were aligned to IMGT reference sequences. For a sequence to be retained, a match of at least six nucleotides to both a V gene segment and a J gene segment was required. A rearrangement was called productive if the CDR3 had no stop codons and remained in frame with V and J, and every other rearrangement was called non-productive. CDR3 was defined by IMGT convention, running from the second conserved V-encoded cysteine to the conserved J-encoded phenylalanine. The earlier analysis of about 500 of the donors excluded sequences that lacked an unambiguous match to a single V gene segment. An earlier analysis of several hundred of the donors called V segments functional above 56.7% productive rearrangements and segregating when the between-donor standard deviation exceeded 5%. A statistical classification framework was built for diagnosing cytomegalovirus status from the catalog of TCR beta chain sequences. V and J gene assignment, in a later analysis, came from comparing TCR nucleotide sequences with IMGT/GENE-DB human TR gene sequences. Using the TCRdist pipeline, a later analysis assigned CDR3 sequences along with most-parsimonious VDJ recombination scenarios. In a later analysis, each TCR beta chain was defined by its CDR3 amino acid sequence together with its V-gene family, and reads without a unique V-gene family were excluded. In a later analysis, approximately 640 highly shared, low-generation-probability nucleotide sequences were removed to address suspected cross-contamination and a sequencing artifact. A later analysis calculated a clonal expansion index for each public chain from normalized within-repertoire ranks of inferred template counts. A later analysis computed generation probabilities with a VDJ recombination model fitted to out-of-frame rearrangements, and checked the results against IGoR. In a later analysis, hypergeometric tests were used to score TCR-TCR, TCR-HLA and TCR-CMV co-occurrence, with a repertoire-size bias correction applied to TCR pairs. In a later analysis, false discovery rates were estimated by permuting HLA or CMV assignments 20 times. In a later analysis, co-occurring TCRs were grouped using DBSCAN, with TCRdist sequence similarity added in when clustering inside HLA-allele-positive subsets. Repertoires with fewer than 30,000 or more than 120,000 public chains, plus five repertoires with anomalous nucleotide sharing, were excluded from co-occurrence clustering. TCRdb holds this immuneACCESS table with in-frame rearrangements only. Some clones are missing; in checked studies, unresolved V genes explain under half, and the rest has no known cause. V and J calls and clone size come straight from that table; D and trimming were deduced from the DNA. Across this sample there are tens of thousands of clones, with around 71% seen only once. The ten largest account for under 2.5% of the sample.

This clone was recorded a few times. There is no known antigen for this receptor. Within one base of it there is no much larger clone, and no base qualities were kept. The V end loses 1 base and the J end loses 2 bases, and a stretch of 6 bases separates them. Spanning cysteine to phenylalanine, the CDR3 consists of 13 amino acids. Only the CDR3 part of the read is kept: 39 bases, read in frame from the first base. As encoded in the germline V gene (reference sequence), CDR1 is GTSNPN while CDR2 is SVGIG. This receptor was identified in a man between 25 and 39 years old in good health and CMV-seronegative. Recombination linked TRBV30 to TRBJ1-3, with the identity of the D gene unclear. Sequences were obtained from PBMCs. The nucleotide sequence reads as follows: TGTGCCTGGAGTGCGGGGACTGGAAACACCATATATTTT. It specifies CAWSAGTGNTIYF.